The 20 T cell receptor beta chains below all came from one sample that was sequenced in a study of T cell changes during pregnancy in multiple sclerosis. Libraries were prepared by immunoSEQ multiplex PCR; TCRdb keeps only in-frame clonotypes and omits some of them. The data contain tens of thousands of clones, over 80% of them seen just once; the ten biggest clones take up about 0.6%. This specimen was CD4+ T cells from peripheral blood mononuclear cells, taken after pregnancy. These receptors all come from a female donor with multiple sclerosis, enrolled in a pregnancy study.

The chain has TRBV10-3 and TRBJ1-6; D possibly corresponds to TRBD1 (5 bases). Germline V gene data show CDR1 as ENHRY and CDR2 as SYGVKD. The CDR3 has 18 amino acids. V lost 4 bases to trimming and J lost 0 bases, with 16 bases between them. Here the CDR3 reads CAISVQGISSSYNSPLHF. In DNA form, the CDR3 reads TGTGCCATCAGTGTTCAGGGAATTTCGAGCTCCTATAATTCACCCCTCCACTTT.

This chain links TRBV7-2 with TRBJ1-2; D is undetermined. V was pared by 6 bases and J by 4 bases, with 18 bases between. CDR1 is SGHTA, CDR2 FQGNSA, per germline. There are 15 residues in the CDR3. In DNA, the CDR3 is TGTGCCAGCAGGCTCGCCGAGGGCGCTGGCTATGGCTACACCTTC. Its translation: CASRLAEGAGYGYTF.

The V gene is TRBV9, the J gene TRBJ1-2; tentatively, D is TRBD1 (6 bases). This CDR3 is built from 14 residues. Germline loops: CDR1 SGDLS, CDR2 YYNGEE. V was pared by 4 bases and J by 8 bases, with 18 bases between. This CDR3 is CASSLRTTGTGYTF. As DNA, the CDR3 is TGTGCCAGCAGCTTGAGGACGACAGGTACGGGCTACACCTTC.

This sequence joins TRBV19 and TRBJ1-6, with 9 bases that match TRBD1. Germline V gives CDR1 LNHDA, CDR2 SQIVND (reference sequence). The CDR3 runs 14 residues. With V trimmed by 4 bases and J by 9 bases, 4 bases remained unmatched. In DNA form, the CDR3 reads TGTGCCAGTAGTAGCGGACAGGGGTTTTCACCCCTCCACTTT. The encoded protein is CASSSGQGFSPLHF.

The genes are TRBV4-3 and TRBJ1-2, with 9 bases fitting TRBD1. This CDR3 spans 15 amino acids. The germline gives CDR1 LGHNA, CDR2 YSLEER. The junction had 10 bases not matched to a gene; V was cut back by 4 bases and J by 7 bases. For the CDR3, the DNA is TGCGCCAGCAGCCGGATGAGGGACAGGGCGTTTGGCTACACCTTC. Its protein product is CASSRMRDRAFGYTF.

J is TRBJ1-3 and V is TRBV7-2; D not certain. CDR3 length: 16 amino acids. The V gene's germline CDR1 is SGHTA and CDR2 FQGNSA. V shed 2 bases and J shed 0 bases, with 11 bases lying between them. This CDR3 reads CASSLYGSHSGNTIYF. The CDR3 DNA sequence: TGTGCCAGCAGCTTATACGGTTCGCACTCTGGAAACACCATATATTTT.

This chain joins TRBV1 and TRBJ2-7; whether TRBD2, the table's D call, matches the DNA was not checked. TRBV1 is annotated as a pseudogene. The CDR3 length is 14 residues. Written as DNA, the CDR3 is TGCACCACCCCCCCTACGGGGTTAACCTACGAGCAGTACTTC. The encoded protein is CTTPPTGLTYEQYF.

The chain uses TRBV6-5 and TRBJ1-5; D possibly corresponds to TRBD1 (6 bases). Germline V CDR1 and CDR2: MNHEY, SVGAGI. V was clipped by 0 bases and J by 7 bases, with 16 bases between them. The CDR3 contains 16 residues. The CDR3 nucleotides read TGTGCCAGCAGTTACTCGCCGGGCGGACAGAGACAGCCCCAGCATTTT. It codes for CASSYSPGGQRQPQHF.

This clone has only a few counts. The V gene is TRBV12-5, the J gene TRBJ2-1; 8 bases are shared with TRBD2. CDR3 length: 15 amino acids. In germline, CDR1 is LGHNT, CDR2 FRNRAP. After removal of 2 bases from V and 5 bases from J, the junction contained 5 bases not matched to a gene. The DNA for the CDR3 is TGTGCTAGTGGTTTGCCACTAGCGGTGAACAATGAGCAGTTCTTC. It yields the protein CASGLPLAVNNEQFF.

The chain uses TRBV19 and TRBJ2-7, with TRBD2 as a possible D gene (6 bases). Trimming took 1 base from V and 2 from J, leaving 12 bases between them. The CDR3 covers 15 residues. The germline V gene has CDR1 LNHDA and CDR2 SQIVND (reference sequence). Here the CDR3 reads CASSIVEGRTYEQYF. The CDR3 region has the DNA TGTGCCAGTAGTATAGTGGAGGGCCGTACCTACGAGCAGTACTTC.

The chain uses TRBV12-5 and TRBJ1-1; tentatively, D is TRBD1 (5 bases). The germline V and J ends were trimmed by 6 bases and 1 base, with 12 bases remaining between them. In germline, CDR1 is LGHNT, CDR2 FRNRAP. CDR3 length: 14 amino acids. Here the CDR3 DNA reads TGTGCTAGTGGAGGGGCGCTCTGGAACACTGAAGCTTTCTTT. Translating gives CASGGALWNTEAFF.

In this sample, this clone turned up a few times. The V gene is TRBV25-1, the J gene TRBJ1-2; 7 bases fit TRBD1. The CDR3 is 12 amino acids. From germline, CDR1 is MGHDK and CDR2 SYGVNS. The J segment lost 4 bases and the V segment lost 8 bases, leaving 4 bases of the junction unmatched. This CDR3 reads CASEGQSYGYTF. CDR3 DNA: TGTGCCAGCGAGGGACAGAGCTATGGCTACACCTTC.

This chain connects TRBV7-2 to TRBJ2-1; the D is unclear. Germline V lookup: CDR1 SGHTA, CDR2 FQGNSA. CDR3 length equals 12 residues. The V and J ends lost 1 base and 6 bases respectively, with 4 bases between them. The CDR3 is CASSLVSNEQFF. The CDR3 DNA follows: TGTGCCAGCAGCTTAGTGAGCAATGAGCAGTTCTTC.

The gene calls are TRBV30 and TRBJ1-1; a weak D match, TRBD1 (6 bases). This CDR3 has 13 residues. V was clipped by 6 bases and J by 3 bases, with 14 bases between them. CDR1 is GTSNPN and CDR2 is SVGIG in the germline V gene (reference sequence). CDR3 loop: CACATGTDTEAFF. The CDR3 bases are TGTGCCTGTGCGACAGGTACGGACACTGAAGCTTTCTTT.

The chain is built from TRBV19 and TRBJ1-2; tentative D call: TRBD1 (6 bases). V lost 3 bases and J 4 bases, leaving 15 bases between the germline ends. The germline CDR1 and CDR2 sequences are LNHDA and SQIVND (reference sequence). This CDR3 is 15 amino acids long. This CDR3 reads CASSINRAHPYGYTF. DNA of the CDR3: TGTGCCAGTAGTATCAACAGGGCTCATCCCTATGGCTACACCTTC.

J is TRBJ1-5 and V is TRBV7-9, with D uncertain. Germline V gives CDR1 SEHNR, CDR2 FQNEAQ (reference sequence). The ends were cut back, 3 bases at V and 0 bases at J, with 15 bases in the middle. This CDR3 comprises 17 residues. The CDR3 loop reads CASSFAAADLSNQPQHF. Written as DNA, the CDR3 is TGTGCCAGCAGCTTTGCGGCCGCCGACCTTAGCAATCAGCCCCAGCATTTT.

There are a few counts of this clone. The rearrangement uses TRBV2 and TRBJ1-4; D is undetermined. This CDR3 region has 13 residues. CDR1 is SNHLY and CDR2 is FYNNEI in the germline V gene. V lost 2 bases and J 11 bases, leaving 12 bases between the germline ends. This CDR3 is CASSEQLGGKLFF. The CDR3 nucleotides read TGTGCCAGCAGTGAACAACTAGGAGGGAAACTGTTTTTT. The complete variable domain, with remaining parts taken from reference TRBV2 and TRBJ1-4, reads EPEVTQTPSHQVTQMGQEVILRCVPISNHLYFYWYRQILGQKVEFLVSFYNNEISEKSEIFDDQFSVERPDGSNFTLKIRSTKLEDSAMYFCASSEQLGGKLFFGSGTQLSVL.

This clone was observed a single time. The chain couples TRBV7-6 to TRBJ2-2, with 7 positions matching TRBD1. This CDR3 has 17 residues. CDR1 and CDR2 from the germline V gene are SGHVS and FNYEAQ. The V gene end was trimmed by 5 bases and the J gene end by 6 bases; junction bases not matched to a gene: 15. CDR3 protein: CASSLFPYDTGAGELFF. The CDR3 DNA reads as TGTGCCAGCAGCCTATTCCCCTATGACACAGGGGCCGGGGAGCTGTTTTTT.

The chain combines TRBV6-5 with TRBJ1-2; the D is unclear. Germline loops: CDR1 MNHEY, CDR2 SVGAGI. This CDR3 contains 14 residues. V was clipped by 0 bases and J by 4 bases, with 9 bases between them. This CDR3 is CASSYSQPIYGYTF. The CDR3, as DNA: TGTGCCAGCAGTTACTCACAGCCCATCTATGGCTACACCTTC.

CDR3 in amino acids: CASSPRDSGGRETQYF. Here the CDR3 DNA reads TGTGCCAGCAGCCCGAGGGATAGCGGGGGTCGGGAGACCCAGTACTTC. The chain has TRBV9 and TRBJ2-5, with 9 positions matching TRBD2. Germline lookup yields CDR1 SGDLS and CDR2 YYNGEE. The CDR3 is made up of 16 amino acids. Trimming removed 4 bases from V and 5 bases from J; junction bases left unmatched: 12.